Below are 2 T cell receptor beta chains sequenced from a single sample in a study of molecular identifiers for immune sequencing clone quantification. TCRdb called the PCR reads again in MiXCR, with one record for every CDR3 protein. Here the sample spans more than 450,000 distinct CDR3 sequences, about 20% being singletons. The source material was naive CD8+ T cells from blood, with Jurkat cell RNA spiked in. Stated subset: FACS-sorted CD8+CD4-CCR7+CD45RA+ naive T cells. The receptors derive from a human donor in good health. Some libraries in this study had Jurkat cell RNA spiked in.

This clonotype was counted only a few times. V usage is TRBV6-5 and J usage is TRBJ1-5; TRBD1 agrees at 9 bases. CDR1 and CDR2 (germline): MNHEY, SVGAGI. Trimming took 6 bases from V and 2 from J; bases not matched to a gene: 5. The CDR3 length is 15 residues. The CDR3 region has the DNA TGTGCCAGCAGAACCGGACAGGGGCGCAATCAGCCCCAGCATTTT. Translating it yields CASRTGQGRNQPQHF.

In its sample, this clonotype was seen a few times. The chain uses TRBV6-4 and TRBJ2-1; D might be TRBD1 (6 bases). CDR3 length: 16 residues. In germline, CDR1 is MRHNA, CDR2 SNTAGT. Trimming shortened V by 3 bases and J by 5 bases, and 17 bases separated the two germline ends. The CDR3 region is CASSEADRPPNNEQFF. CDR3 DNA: TGTGCCAGCAGTGAGGCGGACAGACCTCCTAACAATGAGCAGTTCTTC.